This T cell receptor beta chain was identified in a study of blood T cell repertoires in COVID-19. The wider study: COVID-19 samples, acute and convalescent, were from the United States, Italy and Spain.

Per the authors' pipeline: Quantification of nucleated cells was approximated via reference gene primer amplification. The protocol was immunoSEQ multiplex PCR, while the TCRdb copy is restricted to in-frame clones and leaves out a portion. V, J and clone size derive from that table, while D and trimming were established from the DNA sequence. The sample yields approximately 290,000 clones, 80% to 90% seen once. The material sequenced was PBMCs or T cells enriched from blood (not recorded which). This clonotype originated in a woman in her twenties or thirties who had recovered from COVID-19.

CDR3 nucleotide sequence: TGCGCCAGCAGCTTACGATTAGCGGGGGCCTACGAGCAGTACTTC. Its translation: CASSLRLAGAYEQYF. The chain is built from TRBV4-1 and TRBJ2-7; 9 nucleotides match TRBD2. Germline V gene data show CDR1 as MGHRA and CDR2 as YSYEKL. The CDR3 consists of 15 residues. V shed 5 bases and J 2 bases; nucleotides not matched to a gene: 7.